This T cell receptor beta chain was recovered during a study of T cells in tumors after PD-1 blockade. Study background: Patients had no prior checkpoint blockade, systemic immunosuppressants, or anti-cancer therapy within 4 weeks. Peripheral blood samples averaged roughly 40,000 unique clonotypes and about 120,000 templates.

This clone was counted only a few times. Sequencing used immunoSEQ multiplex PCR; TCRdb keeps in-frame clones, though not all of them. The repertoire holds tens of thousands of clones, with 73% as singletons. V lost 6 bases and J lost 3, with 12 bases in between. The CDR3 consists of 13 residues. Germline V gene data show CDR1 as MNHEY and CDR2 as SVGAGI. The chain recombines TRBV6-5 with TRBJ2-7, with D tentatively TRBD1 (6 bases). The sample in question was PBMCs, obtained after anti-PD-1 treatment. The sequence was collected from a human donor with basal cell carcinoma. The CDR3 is CASSFLDSYEQYF. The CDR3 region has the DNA TGTGCCAGCAGCTTCTTGGACAGCTACGAGCAGTACTTC.